The rows below give T cell receptor beta chains drawn from one sample of a study of blood T cell repertoires in COVID-19. Only in-frame clones appear in the TCRdb table, and some are missing; sequencing was by immunoSEQ multiplex PCR. The data hold approximately 120,000 clones, with 85% observed a single time. The sample comprised peripheral blood. Every receptor here comes from a woman aged 80 or over with COVID-19, enrolled during active disease. CDR3s include the opening cysteine and the closing phenylalanine or tryptophan. Each record gives: V gene, CDR3 protein.

TRBV9 CASSVRSDTGELFF
TRBV29-1 CSVDARGTYGYTF
TRBV4-1 CASSRLQGEGYEQYF
TRBV5-1 CASSLSVGGYNEQFF
TRBV25-1 CASSEYRDGTEAFF
TRBV19 CASSNGRGWSGANVLTF
TRBV6-5 CASSYGGGGTGELFF
TRBV2 CASSGDREYGYTF
TRBV5-1 CASSRGQTYEQYF
TRBV15 CATSRDRGGYGYTF
TRBV6-5 CASSSREGATQPQHF
TRBV12-3/TRBV12-4 CASAYGAAQHF
TRBV19 CASSMWSLTGAISGNTIYF
TRBV16 CASSHGTGTYEQYF
TRBV28 CASSPAGGGTEAFF
TRBV28 CASSSQGRNEKLFF
TRBV5-1 CASSRTSGTNNEQFF
TRBV7-8 CASSLSSQGVKTQYF
TRBV14 CASSQVLSLLSNEQFF
TRBV24-1 CATSDPGLAGVSYNEQFF
TRBV13 CASSLGFSSTDTQYF
TRBV4-2 CASSQEAGRTGANYGYTF
TRBV21-1 CASSKDGRGLSYEQYF
TRBV6-6 CASRVAGVTYNEQFF
TRBV6-5 CASRAGGYTEAFF
TRBV29-1 CSVLTVGEKLFF
TRBV7-9 CASSRDRGGEFF
TRBV5-1 CASSLAPGGTNEQFF
TRBV24-1 CATTGTRIGSTDTQYF
TRBV15 CATSRDRGYNEQFF
TRBV7-2 CASSPDSITQPQHF
TRBV5-6 CASSPPTGSYEQYF
TRBV6-5 CASISDRNTEAFF
TRBV6-2/TRBV6-3 CASSYSILGGAETDTQYF
TRBV15 CATSGGPRGEQYF
TRBV7-8 CASSPYRGQNVGNQPQHF
TRBV4-1 CASSQGGTVNTEAFF
TRBV28 CASSHPESYEQYF
TRBV10-1 CASSESAWAGGPYEQYF
TRBV7-2 CASSRRDSTYTEAFF
TRBV7-8 CASSLASAGGRYEQYF